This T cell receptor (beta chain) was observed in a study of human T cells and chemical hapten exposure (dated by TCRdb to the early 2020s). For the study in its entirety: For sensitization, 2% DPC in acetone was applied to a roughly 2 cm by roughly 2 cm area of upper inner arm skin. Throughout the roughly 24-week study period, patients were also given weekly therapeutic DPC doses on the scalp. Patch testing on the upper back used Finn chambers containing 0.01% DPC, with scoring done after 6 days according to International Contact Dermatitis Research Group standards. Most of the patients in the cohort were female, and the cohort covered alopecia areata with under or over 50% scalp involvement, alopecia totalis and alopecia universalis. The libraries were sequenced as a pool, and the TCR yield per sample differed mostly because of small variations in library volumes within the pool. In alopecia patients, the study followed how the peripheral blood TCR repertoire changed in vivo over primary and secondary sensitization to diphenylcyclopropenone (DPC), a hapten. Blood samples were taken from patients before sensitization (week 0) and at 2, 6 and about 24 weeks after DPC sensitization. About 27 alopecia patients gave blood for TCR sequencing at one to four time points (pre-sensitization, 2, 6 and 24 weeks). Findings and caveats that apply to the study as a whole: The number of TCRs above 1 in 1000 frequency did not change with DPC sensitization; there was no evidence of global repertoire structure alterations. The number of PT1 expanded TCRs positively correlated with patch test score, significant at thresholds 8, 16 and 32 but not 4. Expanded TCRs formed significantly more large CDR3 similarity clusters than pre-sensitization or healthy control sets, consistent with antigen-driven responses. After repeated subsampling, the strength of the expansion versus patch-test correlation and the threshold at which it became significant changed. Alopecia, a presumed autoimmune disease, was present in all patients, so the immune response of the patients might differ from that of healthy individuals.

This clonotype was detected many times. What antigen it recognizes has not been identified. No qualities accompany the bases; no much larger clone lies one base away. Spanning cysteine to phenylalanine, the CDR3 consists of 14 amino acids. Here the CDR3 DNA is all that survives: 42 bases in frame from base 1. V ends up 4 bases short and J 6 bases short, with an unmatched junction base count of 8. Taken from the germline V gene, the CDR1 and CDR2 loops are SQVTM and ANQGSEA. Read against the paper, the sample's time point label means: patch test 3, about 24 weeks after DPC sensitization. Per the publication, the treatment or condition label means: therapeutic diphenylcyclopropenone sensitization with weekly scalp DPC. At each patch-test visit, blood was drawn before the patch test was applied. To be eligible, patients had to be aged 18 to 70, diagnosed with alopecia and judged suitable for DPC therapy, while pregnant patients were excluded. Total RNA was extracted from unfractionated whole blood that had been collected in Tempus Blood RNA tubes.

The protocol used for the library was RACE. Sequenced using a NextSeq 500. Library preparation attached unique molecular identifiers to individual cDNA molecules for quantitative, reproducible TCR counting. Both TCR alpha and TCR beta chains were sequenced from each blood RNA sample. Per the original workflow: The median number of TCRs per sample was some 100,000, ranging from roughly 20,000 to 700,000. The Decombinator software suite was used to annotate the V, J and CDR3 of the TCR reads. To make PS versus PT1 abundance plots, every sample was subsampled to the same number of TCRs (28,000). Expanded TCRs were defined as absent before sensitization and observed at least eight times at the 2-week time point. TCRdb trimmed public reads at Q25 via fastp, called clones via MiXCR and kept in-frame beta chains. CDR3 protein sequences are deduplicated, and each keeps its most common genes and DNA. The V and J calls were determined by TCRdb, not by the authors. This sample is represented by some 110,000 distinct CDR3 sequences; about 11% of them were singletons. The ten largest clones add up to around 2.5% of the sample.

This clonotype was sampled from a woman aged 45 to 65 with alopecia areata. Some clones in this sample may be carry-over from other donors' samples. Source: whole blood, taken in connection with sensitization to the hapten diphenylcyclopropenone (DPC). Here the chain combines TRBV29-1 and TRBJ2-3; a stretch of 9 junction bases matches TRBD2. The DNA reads TGCAGCGTTGCACTAGCGGGTCCTGGGGATACGCAGTATTTT. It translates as CSVALAGPGDTQYF.